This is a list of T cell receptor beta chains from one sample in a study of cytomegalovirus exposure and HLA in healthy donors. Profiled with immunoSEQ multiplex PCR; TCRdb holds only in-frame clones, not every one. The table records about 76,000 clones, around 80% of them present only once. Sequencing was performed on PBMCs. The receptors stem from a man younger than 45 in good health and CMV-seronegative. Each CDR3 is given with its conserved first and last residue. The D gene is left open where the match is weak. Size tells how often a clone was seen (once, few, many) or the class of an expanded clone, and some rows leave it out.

CDR3 DNA: TGTGCCAGCAGTACAAACCTCCGGGACAGGTCCTACAATGAGCAGTTCTTC
CDR3 protein: CASSTNLRDRSYNEQFF
D gene: TRBD1
J gene: TRBJ2-1
clone size: .
V gene: TRBV28
CDR3 length: 17

CDR3 DNA: TGTGCCAGCAGCTCTACAGGGGGGAACACTGAAGCTTTCTTT
CDR3 protein: CASSSTGGNTEAFF
D gene: TRBD1
J gene: TRBJ1-1
clone size: .
V gene: TRBV5-5
CDR3 length: 14

CDR3 DNA: TGTGCCCCCTTAAGGGTAGAGGGCCCTTACACAGATACGCAGTATTTT
CDR3 protein: CAPLRVEGPYTDTQYF
D gene: .
J gene: TRBJ2-3
clone size: .
V gene: TRBV15
CDR3 length: 16

CDR3 DNA: TGCGCCAGCAGCTTAGAGGGCACAGATACGCAGTATTTT
CDR3 protein: CASSLEGTDTQYF
D gene: .
J gene: TRBJ2-3
clone size: .
V gene: TRBV5-1
CDR3 length: 13

CDR3 DNA: TGTGCCATCAGGGTAGGGACTAGCGGGGGGAACACAGATACGCAGTATTTT
CDR3 protein: CAIRVGTSGGNTDTQYF
D gene: TRBD2
J gene: TRBJ2-3
clone size: once
V gene: TRBV10-3
CDR3 length: 17

CDR3 DNA: TGTGCCTGGAGTTTAGCGGGAGGGTCCAGGGTGCAGTACTTC
CDR3 protein: CAWSLAGGSRVQYF
D gene: TRBD2
J gene: TRBJ2-7
clone size: once
V gene: TRBV30
CDR3 length: 14

CDR3 DNA: TGTGCCAGCACTAGGGGGCAAAGTGAAAAACTGTTTTTT
CDR3 protein: CASTRGQSEKLFF
D gene: TRBD1
J gene: TRBJ1-4
clone size: many
V gene: TRBV11-2
CDR3 length: 13

CDR3 DNA: TGTGCCAGCAAGGGGTCCACTGGGGCCAACGTCCTGACTTTC
CDR3 protein: CASKGSTGANVLTF
D gene: .
J gene: TRBJ2-6
clone size: .
V gene: TRBV6-1
CDR3 length: 14

CDR3 DNA: TGTGCCAGCAGCTTGCCTAGCGGGATTAGCACAGATACGCAGTATTTT
CDR3 protein: CASSLPSGISTDTQYF
D gene: TRBD2
J gene: TRBJ2-3
clone size: .
V gene: TRBV5-6
CDR3 length: 16

CDR3 DNA: TGTGCCAGTCACCTACAGGGATTGTCTGAAGCTTTCTTT
CDR3 protein: CASHLQGLSEAFF
D gene: .
J gene: TRBJ1-1
clone size: once
V gene: TRBV30
CDR3 length: 13

CDR3 DNA: TGTGCCAGCAGCTTGGATAGCGGGGGCCCAAGCTCCTACGAGCAGTACTTC
CDR3 protein: CASSLDSGGPSSYEQYF
D gene: TRBD2
J gene: TRBJ2-7
clone size: .
V gene: TRBV5-4
CDR3 length: 17

CDR3 DNA: TGTGCGTCACAGGGTAAGGGTTCGAACACTGAAGCTTTCTTT
CDR3 protein: CASQGKGSNTEAFF
D gene: .
J gene: TRBJ1-1
clone size: .
V gene: TRBV30
CDR3 length: 14

CDR3 DNA: TGCGCCAGCAGCCAAGAAGGACTAGCGGGGAAAGAGACCCAGTACTTC
CDR3 protein: CASSQEGLAGKETQYF
D gene: TRBD2
J gene: TRBJ2-5
clone size: .
V gene: TRBV4-1
CDR3 length: 16

CDR3 DNA: TGTGCCAGCAGTTCCCGCCGGGGGACAGGGCGCTACGAGCAGTACTTC
CDR3 protein: CASSSRRGTGRYEQYF
D gene: TRBD1
J gene: TRBJ2-7
clone size: .
V gene: TRBV27
CDR3 length: 16

CDR3 DNA: TGTGCCAGCAGCTTAGCGAGGCAGATCTACGAGCAGTACTTC
CDR3 protein: CASSLARQIYEQYF
D gene: .
J gene: TRBJ2-7
clone size: .
V gene: TRBV7-2
CDR3 length: 14

CDR3 DNA: TGTGCCAGCAGAGATACCGGGAGCTCCTACGAGCAGTACTTC
CDR3 protein: CASRDTGSSYEQYF
D gene: .
J gene: TRBJ2-7
clone size: few
V gene: TRBV7-9
CDR3 length: 14

CDR3 DNA: TGTGCCAGCAGCAGATCAGGTGTCACAGATACGCAGTATTTT
CDR3 protein: CASSRSGVTDTQYF
D gene: .
J gene: TRBJ2-3
clone size: .
V gene: TRBV7-3
CDR3 length: 14

CDR3 DNA: TGTGCCAGCAGCCGAGATCAGGGTATAGACACTGAAGCTTTCTTT
CDR3 protein: CASSRDQGIDTEAFF
D gene: .
J gene: TRBJ1-1
clone size: .
V gene: TRBV7-2
CDR3 length: 15

CDR3 DNA: TGTGCCAGCAGCCCCGACAGGAACACCGGGGAGCTGTTTTTT
CDR3 protein: CASSPDRNTGELFF
D gene: .
J gene: TRBJ2-2
clone size: few
V gene: TRBV7-3
CDR3 length: 14

CDR3 DNA: TGTGCCAGCAGTTTATCCGGGACAGGGAACAATGAGCAGTTCTTC
CDR3 protein: CASSLSGTGNNEQFF
D gene: TRBD1
J gene: TRBJ2-1
clone size: .
V gene: TRBV27
CDR3 length: 15

CDR3 DNA: TGTGCCAGCAGTCTAGGGACTAGCGCGAATGAGCAGTTCTTC
CDR3 protein: CASSLGTSANEQFF
D gene: TRBD2
J gene: TRBJ2-1
clone size: .
V gene: TRBV27
CDR3 length: 14

CDR3 DNA: TGTGCCACCACCAGAAACAATGAGCAGTTCTTC
CDR3 protein: CATTRNNEQFF
D gene: .
J gene: TRBJ2-1
clone size: .
V gene: TRBV10-3
CDR3 length: 11

CDR3 DNA: TGTGCCAGTAAGGAGACAGGGGGAAATCGAAACACCATATATTTT
CDR3 protein: CASKETGGNRNTIYF
D gene: TRBD1
J gene: TRBJ1-3
clone size: .
V gene: TRBV19
CDR3 length: 15

CDR3 DNA: TGTGCCAGCAGTCTCACAGGGATGAACACTGAAGCTTTCTTT
CDR3 protein: CASSLTGMNTEAFF
D gene: .
J gene: TRBJ1-1
clone size: .
V gene: TRBV6-4
CDR3 length: 14

CDR3 DNA: TGCGCCAGCAGCTTGGCCGGCGCAGGGGGTTCAGATACGCAGTATTTT
CDR3 protein: CASSLAGAGGSDTQYF
D gene: TRBD1
J gene: TRBJ2-3
clone size: .
V gene: TRBV5-1
CDR3 length: 16

CDR3 DNA: TGTGCCAGCAGCTTATCGACAGGGAGCGCAGATACGCAGTATTTT
CDR3 protein: CASSLSTGSADTQYF
D gene: TRBD1
J gene: TRBJ2-3
clone size: .
V gene: TRBV7-6
CDR3 length: 15

CDR3 DNA: TGTGCCAGCAGCGTAGGACCCAGGGGGGCCACCGAGCAGTACTTC
CDR3 protein: CASSVGPRGATEQYF
D gene: .
J gene: TRBJ2-7
clone size: .
V gene: TRBV9
CDR3 length: 15

CDR3 DNA: TGTGCCAGCAGCTCGACAGGGTCCAGGGGTCAGCCCCAGCATTTT
CDR3 protein: CASSSTGSRGQPQHF
D gene: TRBD1
J gene: TRBJ1-5
clone size: once
V gene: TRBV9
CDR3 length: 15